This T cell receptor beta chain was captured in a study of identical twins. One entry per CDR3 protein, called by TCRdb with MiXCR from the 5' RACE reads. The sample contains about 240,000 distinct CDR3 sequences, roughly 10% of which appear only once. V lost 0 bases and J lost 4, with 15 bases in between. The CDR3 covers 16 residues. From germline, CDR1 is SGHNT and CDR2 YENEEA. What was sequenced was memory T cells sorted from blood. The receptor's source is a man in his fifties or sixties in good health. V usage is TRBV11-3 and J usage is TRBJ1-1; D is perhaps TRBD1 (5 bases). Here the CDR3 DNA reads TGTGCCAGCAGCTTAGATCATCCAGGGAAGAGCACTGAAGCTTTCTTT. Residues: CASSLDHPGKSTEAFF.